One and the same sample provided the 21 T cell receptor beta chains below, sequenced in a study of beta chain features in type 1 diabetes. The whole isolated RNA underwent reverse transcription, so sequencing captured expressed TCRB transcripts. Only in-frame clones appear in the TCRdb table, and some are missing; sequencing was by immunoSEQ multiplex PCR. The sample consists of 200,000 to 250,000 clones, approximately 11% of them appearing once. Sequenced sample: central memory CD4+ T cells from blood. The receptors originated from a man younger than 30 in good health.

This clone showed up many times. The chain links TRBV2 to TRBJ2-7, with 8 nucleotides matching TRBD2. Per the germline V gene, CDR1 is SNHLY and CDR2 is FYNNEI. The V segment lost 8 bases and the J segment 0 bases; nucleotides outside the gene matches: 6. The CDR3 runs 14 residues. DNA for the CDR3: TGTGCCAGCGTGGTGAGCGGGAGCTCCTACGAGCAGTACTTC. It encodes CASVVSGSSYEQYF.

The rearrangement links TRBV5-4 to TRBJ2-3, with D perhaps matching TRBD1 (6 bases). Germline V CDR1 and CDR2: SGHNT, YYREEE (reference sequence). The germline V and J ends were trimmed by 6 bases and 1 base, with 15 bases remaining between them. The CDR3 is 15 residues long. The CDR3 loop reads CASNRALGGTDTQYF. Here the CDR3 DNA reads TGTGCCAGCAACAGGGCCCTCGGGGGCACAGATACGCAGTATTTT.

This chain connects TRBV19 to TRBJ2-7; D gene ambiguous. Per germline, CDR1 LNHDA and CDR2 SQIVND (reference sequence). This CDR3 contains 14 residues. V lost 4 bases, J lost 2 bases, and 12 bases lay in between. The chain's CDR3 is CASSTAIQAYEQYF. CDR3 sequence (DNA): TGTGCCAGTAGTACCGCGATACAAGCCTACGAGCAGTACTTC.

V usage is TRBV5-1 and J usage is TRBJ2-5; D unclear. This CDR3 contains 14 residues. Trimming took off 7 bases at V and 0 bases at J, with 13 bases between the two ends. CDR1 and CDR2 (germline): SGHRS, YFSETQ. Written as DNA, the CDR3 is TGCGCCAGCTTAAGGGCCCCCCACCAAGAGACCCAGTACTTC. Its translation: CASLRAPHQETQYF.

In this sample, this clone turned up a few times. The CDR3 sequence: CASSQDSGGNQPQHF. In DNA form, the CDR3 reads TGCGCCAGCAGCCAAGATTCCGGGGGCAATCAGCCCCAGCATTTT. The genes are TRBV4-1 and TRBJ1-5; D uncertain. CDR3 length: 15 residues. Per the germline V gene, CDR1 is MGHRA and CDR2 is YSYEKL. The germline V and J ends were trimmed by 0 bases and 2 bases, with 8 bases remaining between them.

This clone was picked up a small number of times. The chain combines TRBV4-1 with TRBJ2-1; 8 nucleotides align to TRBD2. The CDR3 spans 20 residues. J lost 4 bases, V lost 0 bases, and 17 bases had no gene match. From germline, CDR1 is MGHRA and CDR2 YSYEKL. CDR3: CASSQDGGAAGAARYNEQFF. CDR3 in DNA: TGCGCCAGCAGCCAAGATGGGGGCGCAGCGGGAGCCGCCCGGTACAATGAGCAGTTCTTC.

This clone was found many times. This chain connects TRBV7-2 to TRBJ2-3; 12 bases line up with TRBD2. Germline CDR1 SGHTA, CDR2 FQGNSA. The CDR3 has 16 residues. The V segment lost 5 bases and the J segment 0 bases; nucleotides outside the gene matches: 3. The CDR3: CASSTGLAGSTDTQYF. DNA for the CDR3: TGTGCCAGCAGCACCGGACTAGCGGGAAGCACAGATACGCAGTATTTT.

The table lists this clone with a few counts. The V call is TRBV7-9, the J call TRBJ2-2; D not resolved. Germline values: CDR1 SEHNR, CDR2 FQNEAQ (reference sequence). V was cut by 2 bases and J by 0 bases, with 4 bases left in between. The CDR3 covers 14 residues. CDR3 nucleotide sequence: TGTGCCAGCAGCTTAACATCGAACACCGGGGAGCTGTTTTTT. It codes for CASSLTSNTGELFF.

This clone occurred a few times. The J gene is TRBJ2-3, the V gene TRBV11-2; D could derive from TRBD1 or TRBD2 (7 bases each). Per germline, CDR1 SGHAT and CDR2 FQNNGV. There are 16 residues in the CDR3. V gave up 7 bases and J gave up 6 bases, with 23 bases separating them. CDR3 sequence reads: CASTNGGTAPGDTQYF. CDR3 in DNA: TGTGCCAGCACAAACGGGGGGACAGCTCCCGGGGATACGCAGTATTTT.

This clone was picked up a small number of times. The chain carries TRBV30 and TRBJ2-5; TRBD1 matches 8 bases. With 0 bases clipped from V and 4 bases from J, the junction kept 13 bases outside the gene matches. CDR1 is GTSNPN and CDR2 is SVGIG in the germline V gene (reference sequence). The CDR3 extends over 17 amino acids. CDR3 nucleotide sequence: TGTGCCTGGAGTGTAGGTTTCCGGCAGGGGGCCGGAGAGACCCAGTACTTC. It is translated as CAWSVGFRQGAGETQYF.

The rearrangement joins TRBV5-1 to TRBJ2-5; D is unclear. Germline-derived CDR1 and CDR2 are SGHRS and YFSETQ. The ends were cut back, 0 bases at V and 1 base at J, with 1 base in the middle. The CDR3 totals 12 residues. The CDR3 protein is CASSLAQETQYF. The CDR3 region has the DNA TGCGCCAGCAGCTTGGCCCAAGAGACCCAGTACTTC.

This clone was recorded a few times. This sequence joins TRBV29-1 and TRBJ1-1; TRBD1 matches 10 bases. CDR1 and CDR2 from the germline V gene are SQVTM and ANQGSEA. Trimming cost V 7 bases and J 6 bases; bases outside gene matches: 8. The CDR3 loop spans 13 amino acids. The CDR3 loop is CSGGQGVFAEAFF. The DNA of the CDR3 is TGCAGCGGTGGACAGGGGGTGTTTGCTGAAGCTTTCTTT.

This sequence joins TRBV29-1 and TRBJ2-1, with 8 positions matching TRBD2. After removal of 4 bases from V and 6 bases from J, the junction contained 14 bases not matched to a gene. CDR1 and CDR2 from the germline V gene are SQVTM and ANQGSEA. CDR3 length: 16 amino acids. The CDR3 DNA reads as TGCAGCGTTGGTACTCGAGCGGGAGCCATTGTCAATGAGCAGTTCTTC. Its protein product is CSVGTRAGAIVNEQFF.

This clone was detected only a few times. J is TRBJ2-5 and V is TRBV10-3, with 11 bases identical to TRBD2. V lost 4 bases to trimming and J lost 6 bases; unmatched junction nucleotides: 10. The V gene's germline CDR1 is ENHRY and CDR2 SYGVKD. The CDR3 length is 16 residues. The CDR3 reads CAISAIGTSGFQTQYF. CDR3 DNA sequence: TGTGCCATCAGTGCCATCGGGACTAGCGGTTTTCAGACCCAGTACTTC.

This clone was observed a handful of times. In DNA form, the CDR3 reads TGCGCCAGCAGTGGTCTAGCGGGGAACTACGAGCAGTACTTC. Amino acid sequence: CASSGLAGNYEQYF. V is TRBV10-2 and J is TRBJ2-7, with 9 bases identical to TRBD2. Germline trimming cut 4 bases from V and 3 bases from J; bases unmatched to any gene: 4. The CDR3 extends over 14 amino acids. Germline-derived CDR1 and CDR2 are WSHSY and SAAADI.

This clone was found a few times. The CDR3 spells CASSGKREGIEQYF. The CDR3 bases are TGTGCCAGCAGTGGGAAGCGGGAGGGCATCGAGCAGTACTTC. This chain uses TRBV7-2 with TRBJ2-7; 10 bases agree with TRBD2. Germline V lookup: CDR1 SGHTA, CDR2 FQGNSA. V was clipped by 6 bases and J by 6 bases; unmatched bases: 8. The CDR3 length is 14 residues.

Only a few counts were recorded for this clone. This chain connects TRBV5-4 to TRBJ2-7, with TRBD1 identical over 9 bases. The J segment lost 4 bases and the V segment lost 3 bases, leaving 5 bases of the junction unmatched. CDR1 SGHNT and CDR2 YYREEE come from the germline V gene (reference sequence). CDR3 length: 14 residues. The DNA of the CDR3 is TGTGCCAGCAGCTCCGGGACAGGGTTGTACGAGCAGTACTTC. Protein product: CASSSGTGLYEQYF.

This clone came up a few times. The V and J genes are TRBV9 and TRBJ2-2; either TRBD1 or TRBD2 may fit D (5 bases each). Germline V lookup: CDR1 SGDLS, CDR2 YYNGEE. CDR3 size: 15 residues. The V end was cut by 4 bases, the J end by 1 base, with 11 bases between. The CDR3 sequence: CASSRDPLNTGELFF. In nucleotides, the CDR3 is TGTGCCAGCAGCCGGGACCCCCTGAACACCGGGGAGCTGTTTTTT.

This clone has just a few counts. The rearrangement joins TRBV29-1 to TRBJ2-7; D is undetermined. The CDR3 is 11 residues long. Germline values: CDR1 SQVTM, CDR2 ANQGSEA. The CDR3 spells CRGWTSYEQYF. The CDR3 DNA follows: TGCCGCGGCTGGACCTCCTACGAGCAGTACTTC.

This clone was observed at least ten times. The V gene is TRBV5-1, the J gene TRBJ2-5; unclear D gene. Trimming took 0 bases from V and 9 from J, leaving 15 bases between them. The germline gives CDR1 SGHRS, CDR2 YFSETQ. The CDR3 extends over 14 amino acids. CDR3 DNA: TGCGCCAGCAGCTTGGCAGAACCCGTCCGGGCCCAGTACTTC. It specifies CASSLAEPVRAQYF.

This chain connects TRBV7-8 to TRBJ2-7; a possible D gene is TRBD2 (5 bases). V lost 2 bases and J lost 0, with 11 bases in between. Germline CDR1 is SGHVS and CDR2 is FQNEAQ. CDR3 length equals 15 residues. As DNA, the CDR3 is TGTGCCAGCAGCTTATTGTCGGGAAGCTCCTACGAGCAGTACTTC. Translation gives CASSLLSGSSYEQYF.